One TCR beta chain is described in this entry. Repertoires were generated with immunoSEQ multiplex PCR, while TCRdb's copy carries only in-frame clones and drops some. The repertoire holds 110,000 or so clones, roughly nine tenths seen once, with 0.65% to 0.9% in the top ten. Per germline, CDR1 LGHNA and CDR2 YNFKEQ. Trimming removed 1 base from V and 3 bases from J, with 12 bases in between. This CDR3 region has 16 residues. This record belongs to a study of siplizumab effects on memory and regulatory T cells. Sequencing was done on a sample of Tregs sorted from blood. The chain links TRBV4-2 to TRBJ2-2, with a possible D match to TRBD2 (6 bases). This clonotype originated in a human donor in good health. The CDR3 sequence is CASSQARREHTGELFF. CDR3 nucleotides: TGTGCCAGCAGCCAAGCTCGACGGGAGCACACCGGGGAGCTGTTTTTT.